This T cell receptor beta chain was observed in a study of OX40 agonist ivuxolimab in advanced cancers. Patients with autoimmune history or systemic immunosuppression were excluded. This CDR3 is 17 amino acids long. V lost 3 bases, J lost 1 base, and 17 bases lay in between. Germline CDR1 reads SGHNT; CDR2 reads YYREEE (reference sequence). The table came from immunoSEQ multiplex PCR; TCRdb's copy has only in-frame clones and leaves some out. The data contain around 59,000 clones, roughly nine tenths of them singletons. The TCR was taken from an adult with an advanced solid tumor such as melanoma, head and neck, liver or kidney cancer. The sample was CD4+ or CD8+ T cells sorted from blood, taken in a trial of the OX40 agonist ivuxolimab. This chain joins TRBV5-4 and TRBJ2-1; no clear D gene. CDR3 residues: CASSSEPGRISYNEQFF. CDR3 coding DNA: TGTGCCAGCAGCTCGGAACCGGGTCGGATATCCTACAATGAGCAGTTCTTC.